A single TCR beta chain is shown here with its context. Its specificity is not known. Trimming pared 4 bases from V and 0 bases from J, leaving 13 bases between. Germline assignment: CDR1 SGHDT and CDR2 YYEEEE. The CDR3 has 16 residues. The sample originates from a study of radiotherapy plus CTLA-4 blockade in lung cancer. At the level of the study: Patients showed objective responses in roughly 19% of cases and disease control in less than 35%. General study results and limits: Expansion in blood of tumor-derived TCR clones was seen after radiotherapy plus ipilimumab.

Libraries were prepared by immunoSEQ multiplex PCR; TCRdb keeps only in-frame clonotypes and omits some of them. The sample lists 13,000 to 15,000 clones, around 67% occurring once. The TCR originated in a human donor with non-small cell lung cancer whose response to radiotherapy plus ipilimumab could not be evaluated. The gene calls are TRBV5-6 and TRBJ1-4, with D possibly TRBD1 on 5 matching bases. Sequenced here: peripheral blood, sampled from a patient treated with radiotherapy plus ipilimumab. The CDR3 bases are TGTGCCAGCAGCACACGGACACCTGCAACTAATGAAAAACTGTTTTTT. Its translation: CASSTRTPATNEKLFF.